This T cell receptor beta chain is drawn from a study of identical twins. This CDR3 is built from 13 residues. Germline loops: CDR1 DFQATT, CDR2 SNEGSKA (reference sequence). In TCRdb, the 5' RACE reads were re-called with MiXCR into one record per CDR3 protein. The sample holds approximately 700,000 distinct CDR3 sequences, about 20% seen once. This clonotype was seen a few times. This sample was shared with a second study, whose subject was T cells expressing NK-cell markers.

The sequencing sample was made of PBMCs. The rearrangement joins TRBV20-1 to TRBJ1-1; 8 bases are shared with TRBD1. The sequence derives from a woman aged 18-29 years in good health. The CDR3 loop reads CSGNRGENTEAFF. CDR3 DNA: TGCAGCGGCAACAGGGGGGAGAACACTGAAGCTTTCTTT.